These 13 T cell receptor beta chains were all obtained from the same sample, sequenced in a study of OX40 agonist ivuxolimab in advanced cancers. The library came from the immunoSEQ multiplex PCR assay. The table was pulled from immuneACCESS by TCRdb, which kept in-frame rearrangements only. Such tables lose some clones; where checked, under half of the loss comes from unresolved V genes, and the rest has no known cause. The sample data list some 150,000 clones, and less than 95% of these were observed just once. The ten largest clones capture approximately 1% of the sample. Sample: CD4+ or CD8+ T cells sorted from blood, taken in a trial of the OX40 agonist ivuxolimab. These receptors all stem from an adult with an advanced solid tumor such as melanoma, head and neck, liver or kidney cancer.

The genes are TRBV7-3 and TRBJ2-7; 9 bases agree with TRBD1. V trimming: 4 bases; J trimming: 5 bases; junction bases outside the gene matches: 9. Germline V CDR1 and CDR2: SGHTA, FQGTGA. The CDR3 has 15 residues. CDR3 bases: TGTGCCAGCAGCTCCGGACAGGGGCGAGGTGACGAGCAGTACTTC. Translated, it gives CASSSGQGRGDEQYF.

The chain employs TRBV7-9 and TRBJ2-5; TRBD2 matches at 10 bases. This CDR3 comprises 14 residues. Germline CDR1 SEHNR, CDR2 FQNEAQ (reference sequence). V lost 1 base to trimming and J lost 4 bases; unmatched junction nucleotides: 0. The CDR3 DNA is TGTGCCAGCAGCTTAGGACTAGCGGGAGAGACCCAGTACTTC. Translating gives CASSLGLAGETQYF.

The DNA for the CDR3 is TGTGCCAACCCAGTTAGCGGGGGAAAGAATGAGCAGTTCTTC. Protein sequence: CANPVSGGKNEQFF. V usage is TRBV25-1 and J usage is TRBJ2-1, with 9 bases lining up with TRBD2. The germline CDR1 and CDR2 sequences are MGHDK and SYGVNS. The CDR3 sequence is 14 residues long. J was trimmed by 7 bases and V by 10 bases; bases with no gene match: 11. Full variable domain (remainder filled in from reference TRBV25-1 and TRBJ2-1): EADIYQTPRYLVIGTGKKITLECSQTMGHDKMYWYQQDPGMELHLIHYSYGVNSTEKGDLSSESTVSRIRTEHFPLTLESARPSHTSQYLCANPVSGGKNEQFFGPGTRLTVL.

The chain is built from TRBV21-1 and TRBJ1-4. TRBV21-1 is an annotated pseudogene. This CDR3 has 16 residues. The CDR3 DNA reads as TGTGCCAGCAGCAAAGCGCTCGGGGGTAGTAATGAAAAACTGTTTTTT. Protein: CASSKALGGSNEKLFF.

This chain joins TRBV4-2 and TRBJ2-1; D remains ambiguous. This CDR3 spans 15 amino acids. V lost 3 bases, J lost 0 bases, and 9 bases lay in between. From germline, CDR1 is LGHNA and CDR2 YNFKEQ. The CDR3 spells CASSQALGSYNEQFF. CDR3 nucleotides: TGTGCCAGCAGCCAGGCTTTAGGCTCCTACAATGAGCAGTTCTTC.

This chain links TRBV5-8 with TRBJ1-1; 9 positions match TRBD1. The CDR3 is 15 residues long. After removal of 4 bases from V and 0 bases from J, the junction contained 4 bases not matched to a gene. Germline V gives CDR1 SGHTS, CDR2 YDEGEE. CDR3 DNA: TGTGCCAGCAGCACCGGACAGGGGATGAACACTGAAGCTTTCTTT. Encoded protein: CASSTGQGMNTEAFF.

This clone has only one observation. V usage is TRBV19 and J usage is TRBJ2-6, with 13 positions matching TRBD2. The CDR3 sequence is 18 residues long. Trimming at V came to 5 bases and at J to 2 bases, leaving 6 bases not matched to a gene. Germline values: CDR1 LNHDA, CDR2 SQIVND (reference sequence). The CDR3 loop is CASSSLGLAGTGANVLTF. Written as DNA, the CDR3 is TGTGCCAGTAGTTCCCTGGGACTAGCGGGAACTGGGGCCAACGTCCTGACTTTC. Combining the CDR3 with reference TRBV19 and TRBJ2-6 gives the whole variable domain DGGITQSPKYLFRKEGQNVTLSCEQNLNHDAMYWYRQDPGQGLRLIYYSQIVNDFQKGDIAEGYSVSREKKESFPLTVTSAQKNPTAFYLCASSSLGLAGTGANVLTFGAGSRLTVL.

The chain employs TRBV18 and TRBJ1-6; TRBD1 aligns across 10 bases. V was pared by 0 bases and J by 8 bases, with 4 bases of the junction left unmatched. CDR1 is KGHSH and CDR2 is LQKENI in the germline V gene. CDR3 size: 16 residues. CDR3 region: CASSPPGTGDHSPLHF. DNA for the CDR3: TGTGCCAGCTCACCACCCGGGACAGGGGATCATTCACCCCTCCACTTT.

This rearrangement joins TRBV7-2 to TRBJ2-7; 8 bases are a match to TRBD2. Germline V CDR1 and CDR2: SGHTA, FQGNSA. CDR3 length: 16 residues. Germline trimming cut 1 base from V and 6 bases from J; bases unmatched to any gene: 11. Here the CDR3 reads CASSLETPGLGGEQYF. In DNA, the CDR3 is TGTGCCAGCAGCTTAGAGACCCCGGGACTAGGTGGCGAGCAGTACTTC.

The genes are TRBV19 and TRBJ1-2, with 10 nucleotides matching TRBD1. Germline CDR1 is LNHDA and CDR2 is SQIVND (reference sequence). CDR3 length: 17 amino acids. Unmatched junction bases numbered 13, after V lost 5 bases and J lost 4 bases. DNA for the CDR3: TGTGCCAGTAGTCGGACGGGACAGGGGACCTTCCCCTATGGCTACACCTTC. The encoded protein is CASSRTGQGTFPYGYTF.

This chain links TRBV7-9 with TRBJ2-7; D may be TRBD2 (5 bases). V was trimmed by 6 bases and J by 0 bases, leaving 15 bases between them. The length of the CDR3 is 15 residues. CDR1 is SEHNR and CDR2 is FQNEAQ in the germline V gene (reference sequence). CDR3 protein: CASSNPRDSSYEQYF. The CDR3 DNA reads TGTGCCAGCAGTAACCCACGGGATAGCTCCTACGAGCAGTACTTC.

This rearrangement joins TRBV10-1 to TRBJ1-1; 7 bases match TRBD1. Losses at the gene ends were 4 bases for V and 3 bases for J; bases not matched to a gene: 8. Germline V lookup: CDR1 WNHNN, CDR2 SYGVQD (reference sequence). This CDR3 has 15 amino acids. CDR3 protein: CASSATGVKDTEAFF. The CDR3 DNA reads TGCGCCAGCAGTGCAACAGGGGTTAAGGACACTGAAGCTTTCTTT.

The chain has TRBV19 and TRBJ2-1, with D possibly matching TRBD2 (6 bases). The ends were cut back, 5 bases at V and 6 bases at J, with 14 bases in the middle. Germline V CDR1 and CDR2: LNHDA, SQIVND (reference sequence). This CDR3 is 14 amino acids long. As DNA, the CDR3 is TGTGCCAGTAGTTTAAGCGGGCCGTTCAATGAGCAGTTCTTC. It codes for CASSLSGPFNEQFF.